Listed here are 18 T cell receptor beta chains from one sample, sequenced in a study of blood T cell repertoires in COVID-19. The data were produced by immunoSEQ multiplex PCR, yet TCRdb's version contains in-frame clones alone and is incomplete. This sample has 55,000 to 80,000 clones, with around 84% found just once. Sequencing input: peripheral blood. The receptors stem from a man in his sixties or seventies with acute or convalescent COVID-19.

The rearrangement uses TRBV2 and TRBJ2-2; D uncertain. The V end was cut by 2 bases, the J end by 0 bases, with 10 bases between. The germline CDR1 and CDR2 sequences are SNHLY and FYNNEI. The CDR3 runs to 16 residues. CDR3 sequence reads: CASSELKLANTGELFF. The DNA of the CDR3 is TGTGCCAGCAGTGAATTAAAGCTCGCGAACACCGGGGAGCTGTTTTTT.

The chain joins TRBV5-1 to TRBJ2-7, with TRBD1 identical over 12 bases. The CDR3 covers 13 residues. Unmatched junction bases numbered 5, after V lost 6 bases and J lost 7 bases. The germline V gene has CDR1 SGHRS and CDR2 YFSETQ. The CDR3 nucleotides are TGCGCCAGCAAGGGACAGGGGGCGGGAGAGCAGTACTTC. This encodes CASKGQGAGEQYF.

CDR3 in amino acids: CASSPLDTDNEQFF. The CDR3, as DNA: TGTGCCAGCAGCCCCCTCGACACCGACAATGAGCAGTTCTTC. The chain combines TRBV9 with TRBJ2-1; D not certain. Trimming stripped 4 bases from V and 5 bases from J, with 13 bases between. The germline V gene encodes CDR1 SGDLS and CDR2 YYNGEE. There are 14 residues in the CDR3.

Only one count was recorded for this clone. The J gene is TRBJ2-1, the V gene TRBV10-3; tentatively, D is TRBD1 (6 bases). CDR3 length: 16 amino acids. Germline V gives CDR1 ENHRY, CDR2 SYGVKD. V lost 6 bases and J 0 bases, leaving 15 bases between the germline ends. CDR3 nucleotides: TGTGCCATCAGGGCGATGACAGGCAGCTCCTACAATGAGCAGTTCTTC. This gives the protein CAIRAMTGSSYNEQFF.

V is TRBV7-9 and J is TRBJ2-1; the match to TRBD1 covers 9 bases. J lost 5 bases, V lost 4 bases, and 9 bases had no gene match. Germline CDR1 and CDR2: SEHNR and FQNEAQ (reference sequence). The CDR3 runs 16 residues. The CDR3 DNA is TGTGCCAGCAGCTCGCCCCGGACAGGGGCCCACAATGAGCAGTTCTTC. Translated, it gives CASSSPRTGAHNEQFF.

The CDR3 bases are TGTGCCAGCAGTTTATGGGACAGCAGCTATGGCTACACCTTC. Translated, it gives CASSLWDSSYGYTF. The chain links TRBV28 to TRBJ1-2; D may be TRBD1 (6 bases). The germline gives CDR1 MDHEN, CDR2 SYDVKM. The CDR3 spans 14 residues. Trimming stripped 0 bases from V and 4 bases from J, with 9 bases between.

This sequence joins TRBV28 and TRBJ2-3; 8 nucleotides align to TRBD2. This CDR3 is 15 amino acids long. Unmatched junction bases numbered 8, after V lost 6 bases and J lost 3 bases. Germline-derived CDR1 and CDR2 are MDHEN and SYDVKM. The CDR3 spells CASSPAGGATDTQYF. DNA for the CDR3: TGTGCCAGCAGCCCCGCGGGGGGCGCGACAGATACGCAGTATTTT.

The rearrangement joins TRBV7-9 to TRBJ1-1; 7 nucleotides match TRBD1. Unmatched junction bases numbered 6, after V lost 7 bases and J lost 1 base. The germline V gene has CDR1 SEHNR and CDR2 FQNEAQ (reference sequence). CDR3 length equals 14 residues. This CDR3 reads CASTPDRRNTEAFF. CDR3 sequence (DNA): TGTGCCAGCACCCCGGACAGGAGGAACACTGAAGCTTTCTTT.

V usage is TRBV19 and J usage is TRBJ2-3; D may be TRBD2 (6 bases). CDR3 length: 13 residues. The V gene lost 6 bases and the J gene lost 2 bases, with 9 bases spanning the gap. The V gene's germline CDR1 is LNHDA and CDR2 SQIVND (reference sequence). The chain's CDR3 is CASRGEATDTQYF. CDR3 nucleotides: TGTGCCAGTAGGGGGGAGGCCACAGATACGCAGTATTTT.

The chain has TRBV6-6 and TRBJ2-7, with 7 bases lining up with TRBD1. The CDR3 extends over 12 amino acids. Unmatched junction bases numbered 6, after V lost 8 bases and J lost 5 bases. CDR1 and CDR2 (germline): MNHNY, SVGAGI (reference sequence). CDR3 coding DNA: TGTGCCAGCTGGGCAGGGGGAGACGAGCAGTACTTC. Amino acids: CASWAGGDEQYF.

The genes are TRBV7-3 and TRBJ2-7; D remains unclear. Germline V gene data show CDR1 as SGHTA and CDR2 as FQGTGA. The V end was cut by 0 bases, the J end by 5 bases, with 8 bases between. This CDR3 spans 13 amino acids. Here the CDR3 reads CASSLTMADEQYF. The CDR3, as DNA: TGTGCCAGCAGCTTAACCATGGCGGACGAGCAGTACTTC.

The CDR3 coding sequence is TGCAGTACGGGGGGGAACACTGAAGCTTTCTTT. Encoded protein: CSTGGNTEAFF. The chain has TRBV20-1 and TRBJ1-1; a weak D match, TRBD1 (5 bases). In germline, CDR1 is DFQATT, CDR2 SNEGSKA (reference sequence). This CDR3 comprises 11 residues. V was trimmed by 8 bases and J by 1 base, leaving 8 bases between them.

This chain uses TRBV7-2 with TRBJ1-1, with 8 bases matching TRBD1. From germline, CDR1 is SGHTA and CDR2 FQGNSA. The CDR3 spans 14 residues. Germline trimming cut 3 bases from V and 3 bases from J; bases unmatched to any gene: 3. The CDR3 is CASSLTGAYTEAFF. The CDR3, as DNA: TGTGCCAGCAGCTTGACAGGGGCATACACTGAAGCTTTCTTT. The variable domain in full, with the rest retrieved from reference TRBV7-2 and TRBJ1-1, is GAGVSQSPSNKVTEKGKDVELRCDPISGHTALYWYRQSLGQGLEFLIYFQGNSAPDKSGLPSDRFSAERTGGSVSTLTIQRTQQEDSAVYLCASSLTGAYTEAFFGQGTRLTVV.

This rearrangement joins TRBV28 to TRBJ2-3, with TRBD2 identical over 9 bases. V lost 1 base to trimming and J lost 6 bases; unmatched junction nucleotides: 11. Per the germline V gene, CDR1 is MDHEN and CDR2 is SYDVKM. This CDR3 is built from 17 residues. The CDR3 loop reads CASSLSGLTSGFDTQYF. CDR3 coding DNA: TGTGCCAGCAGTTTATCGGGCCTGACTAGCGGATTCGATACGCAGTATTTT.

As DNA, the CDR3 is TGTGCCAGCAGCGTAGGACTAGCCTACGAGCAGTACTTC. Translated: CASSVGLAYEQYF. The genes are TRBV9 and TRBJ2-7; D is possibly TRBD2 (6 bases). In germline, CDR1 is SGDLS, CDR2 YYNGEE. The CDR3 runs 13 residues. V was cut by 0 bases and J by 2 bases, with 6 bases left in between. Combining the CDR3 with reference TRBV9 and TRBJ2-7 gives the whole variable domain DSGVTQTPKHLITATGQRVTLRCSPRSGDLSVYWYQQSLDQGLQFLIQYYNGEERAKGNILERFSAQQFPDLHSELNLSSLELGDSALYFCASSVGLAYEQYFGPGTRLTVT.

J is TRBJ1-1 and V is TRBV28; D gene unclear. Deletions cut 6 bases from V and 1 base from J, with 6 bases between. CDR1 MDHEN and CDR2 SYDVKM come from the germline V gene. The CDR3 spans 12 residues. The CDR3 here is CASRRGNTEAFF. CDR3 bases: TGTGCCAGCAGAAGAGGGAACACTGAAGCTTTCTTT.

The chain combines TRBV5-1 with TRBJ2-2, with D perhaps TRBD2 (5 bases). Trimming stripped 2 bases from V and 5 bases from J, with 13 bases between. Germline V gene sequence: CDR1 SGHRS, CDR2 YFSETQ. The CDR3 extends over 15 amino acids. This chain's CDR3 is CASSFLEGRTGELFF. The DNA for the CDR3 is TGCGCCAGCAGCTTCCTAGAAGGGAGAACCGGGGAGCTGTTTTTT.

This clone appeared a single time. The V gene is TRBV5-1, the J gene TRBJ1-4; D not resolved. The CDR3 consists of 15 residues. CDR1 and CDR2 from the germline V gene are SGHRS and YFSETQ. Trimming cost V 4 bases and J 8 bases, with 18 bases left between them. The CDR3 sequence is CASSKQTREFEKLFF. CDR3 coding DNA: TGCGCCAGCAGCAAACAGACAAGGGAGTTCGAAAAACTGTTTTTT.